Detailed here is one TCR beta chain. The sample originates from a study of early stage breast cancer tumors. Study-wide context: ER+/PR+/HER2- status applied to about 75% of the 16 invasive breast tumors.

TCRdb keeps only in-frame clones here, not all; method: immunoSEQ multiplex PCR. The data hold fewer than 70,000 clones, with around 80% observed a single time. V dropped 4 bases and J dropped 3 bases, with 13 bases sitting between them. Germline CDR1 reads LNHDA; CDR2 reads SQIVND (reference sequence). CDR3 size: 15 residues. Sample: blood. This chain uses TRBV19 with TRBJ1-3; no clear D. The origin of this receptor is a person aged 40 to 50 with breast cancer. The DNA for the CDR3 is TGTGCCAGTAGTACAACACGCGCCAATGGAAACACCATATATTTT. Protein: CASSTTRANGNTIYF.